The 23 T cell receptor beta chains below come from one sample, sequenced in a study of T cell responses to AZD1222 COVID-19 vaccine listed by TCRdb under 2021. The method was the immunoSEQ multiplex PCR assay. The table comes from immuneACCESS by way of TCRdb, which keeps in-frame sequences with V and J called. Part of the clones is missing from these tables; in studies checked, under half for an unresolved V gene and the rest for unknown reasons. The sample yields 150,000 to 200,000 clones; roughly 92% were counted once. The ten most abundant clones make up around 2.5% of the sample. The sample's time point label, in plain terms: baseline before first vaccination. The sample here was peripheral blood, taken on day 0 of AZD1222 vaccination. The receptors were gathered from an adult in good health.

In nucleotides, the CDR3 is TGTGCCAGTCGGACCACCGGGACTAGGAACACCGGGGAGCTGTTTTTT. It specifies CASRTTGTRNTGELFF. The chain joins TRBV19 to TRBJ2-2; 8 bases align to TRBD2. The CDR3 length is 16 residues. Germline V gives CDR1 LNHDA, CDR2 SQIVND (reference sequence). Trimming removed 8 bases from V and 1 base from J; junction bases left unmatched: 9.

The chain links TRBV19 to TRBJ2-5; 8 positions agree with TRBD2. Per germline, CDR1 LNHDA and CDR2 SQIVND (reference sequence). This CDR3 comprises 14 residues. Unmatched junction bases numbered 4, after V lost 6 bases and J lost 1 base. CDR3 sequence: CASRSGGGQETQYF. The CDR3 bases are TGTGCCAGTAGAAGCGGGGGAGGCCAAGAGACCCAGTACTTC.

This clone was detected only a few times. This chain uses TRBV2 with TRBJ2-7; no clear D gene. The germline V and J ends were trimmed by 7 bases and 5 bases, with 9 bases remaining between them. CDR1 SNHLY and CDR2 FYNNEI come from the germline V gene. This CDR3 is 11 amino acids long. CDR3 DNA sequence: TGTGCCAGCACCAGAGGAGACGAGCAGTACTTC. It is translated as CASTRGDEQYF.

This chain uses TRBV24-1 with TRBJ2-7; unclear D gene. The CDR3 loop spans 11 amino acids. Between the trimmed V and J ends, which lost 6 bases and 5 bases, there was a span of 7 bases. Germline assignment: CDR1 KGHDR and CDR2 SFDVKD. The CDR3: CATSLFDEQYF. The DNA of the CDR3 is TGTGCCACCAGTCTGTTCGACGAGCAGTACTTC.

V is TRBV4-3 and J is TRBJ1-5, with 10 bases that match TRBD1. The CDR3 runs 14 residues. Germline trimming cut 3 bases from V and 5 bases from J; bases unmatched to any gene: 1. The germline CDR1 and CDR2 sequences are LGHNA and YSLEER. The CDR3 DNA reads as TGCGCCAGCAGCCACGGGACAGGGGATCAGCCCCAGCATTTT. Translating it yields CASSHGTGDQPQHF.

The rearrangement links TRBV7-9 to TRBJ2-3; the D is unclear. V dropped 2 bases and J dropped 0 bases, with 9 bases sitting between them. The CDR3 has 15 amino acids. Germline V gene lookup returns CDR1 SEHNR and CDR2 FQNEAQ (reference sequence). CDR3 nucleotides: TGTGCCAGCAGCTTACAACCTAGAAGCACAGATACGCAGTATTTT. Translated, it gives CASSLQPRSTDTQYF.

The chain is built from TRBV28 and TRBJ1-1; D is unclear. The CDR3 sequence is 12 residues long. In germline, CDR1 is MDHEN, CDR2 SYDVKM. The V gene lost 6 bases and the J gene lost 1 base, with 6 bases spanning the gap. The CDR3 reads CASRRPNTEAFF. The CDR3 DNA sequence: TGTGCCAGCAGAAGGCCGAACACTGAAGCTTTCTTT. The whole variable domain, filled in from reference TRBV28 and TRBJ1-1, reads DVKVTQSSRYLVKRTGEKVFLECVQDMDHENMFWYRQDPGLGLRLIYFSYDVKMKEKGDIPEGYSVSREKKERFSLILESASTNQTSMYLCASRRPNTEAFFGQGTRLTVV.

The rearrangement uses TRBV29-1 and TRBJ1-1; the D is unclear. Germline CDR1 and CDR2: SQVTM and ANQGSEA. V lost 1 base and J lost 1, with 13 bases in between. CDR3 size: 15 residues. As DNA, the CDR3 is TGCAGCGTTGAAGTTAGTCGGACGGCGAACACTGAAGCTTTCTTT. Protein sequence: CSVEVSRTANTEAFF.

V gene TRBV19 combines with J gene TRBJ2-7, with 9 nucleotides matching TRBD1. J lost 0 bases, V lost 6 bases, and 6 bases had no gene match. Germline V gene sequence: CDR1 LNHDA, CDR2 SQIVND (reference sequence). The CDR3 covers 15 residues. CDR3 sequence (DNA): TGTGCCAGTAGCAGGGACAGGGCCTACTCCTACGAGCAGTACTTC. Translated, it gives CASSRDRAYSYEQYF.

The rearrangement links TRBV7-6 to TRBJ1-6, with D perhaps TRBD1 (5 bases). Germline lookup yields CDR1 SGHVS and CDR2 FNYEAQ. This CDR3 region has 17 residues. Deletions cut 5 bases from V and 4 bases from J, with 18 bases between. The CDR3 sequence is CASSGSLPGGYNSPLHF. The CDR3 DNA sequence: TGTGCCAGCAGCGGGAGCCTCCCCGGGGGGTATAATTCACCCCTCCACTTT. The complete variable domain, with remaining parts taken from reference TRBV7-6 and TRBJ1-6, reads GAGVSQSPRYKVTKRGQDVALRCDPISGHVSLYWYRQALGQGPEFLTYFNYEAQQDKSGLPNDRFSAERPEGSISTLTIQRTEQRDSAMYRCASSGSLPGGYNSPLHFGNGTRLTVT.

The chain uses TRBV28 and TRBJ2-4; 13 bases fit TRBD2. V was clipped by 3 bases and J by 2 bases; unmatched bases: 10. The CDR3 has 19 residues. Germline CDR1 reads MDHEN; CDR2 reads SYDVKM. Here the CDR3 reads CASSFPRTSGRRTKNIQYF. DNA for the CDR3: TGTGCCAGCAGTTTCCCTAGGACTAGCGGGAGACGCACCAAAAACATTCAGTACTTC.

The rearrangement uses TRBV4-3 and TRBJ1-1; D remains ambiguous. Germline CDR1 LGHNA, CDR2 YSLEER. CDR3 length equals 15 residues. V dropped 5 bases and J dropped 3 bases, with 16 bases sitting between them. Here the CDR3 reads CASSSRLERDTEAFF. In DNA, the CDR3 is TGCGCCAGCAGCTCCCGCCTCGAACGGGACACTGAAGCTTTCTTT.

The gene calls are TRBV10-1 and TRBJ2-3, with 7 bases identical to TRBD2. The germline gives CDR1 WNHNN, CDR2 SYGVQD (reference sequence). V shed 0 bases, J shed 1 base, and the junction held 7 bases outside the gene matches. The CDR3 sequence is 17 residues long. The CDR3 sequence: CASSESKGGSRTDTQYF. The DNA for the CDR3 is TGCGCCAGCAGTGAGTCGAAAGGCGGGAGTCGCACAGATACGCAGTATTTT.

The chain links TRBV7-3 to TRBJ2-7; 9 bases line up with TRBD1. This CDR3 comprises 15 residues. V trimming: 4 bases; J trimming: 5 bases; junction bases outside the gene matches: 9. Germline CDR1 and CDR2: SGHTA and FQGTGA. The DNA of the CDR3 is TGTGCCAGCAGCTCACCCGGGACAGGGAGCAACGAGCAGTACTTC. Translating gives CASSSPGTGSNEQYF.

The chain is built from TRBV12-3 or TRBV12-4 and TRBJ2-1, with 7 bases aligning to TRBD1. Trimming at V came to 4 bases and at J to 4 bases, leaving 1 base not matched to a gene. The CDR3 spans 13 residues. The DNA of the CDR3 is TGTGCCAGCAGTTCACAGGGGTACAATGAGCAGTTCTTC. Translating it yields CASSSQGYNEQFF.

This chain joins TRBV7-9 and TRBJ1-5; TRBD1 is a possible D gene (6 bases). V lost 1 base and J 0 bases, leaving 16 bases between the germline ends. The V gene's germline CDR1 is SEHNR and CDR2 FQNEAQ (reference sequence). The CDR3 totals 18 residues. The CDR3 reads CASSLGLSGGDSNQPQHF. CDR3 nucleotide sequence: TGTGCCAGCAGCTTAGGCTTGTCGGGGGGCGATAGCAATCAGCCCCAGCATTTT.

The chain couples TRBV5-6 to TRBJ1-1; the D gene is possibly TRBD1 (6 bases). The CDR3 contains 13 residues. V was pared by 0 bases and J by 3 bases, with 6 bases between. Germline CDR1 and CDR2: SGHDT and YYEEEE. This CDR3 reads CASSLGTDTEAFF. CDR3 DNA: TGTGCCAGCAGCTTGGGGACAGACACTGAAGCTTTCTTT.

V gene TRBV4-2 combines with J gene TRBJ1-3; D not certain. Germline V CDR1 and CDR2: LGHNA, YNFKEQ. The CDR3 has 15 residues. V dropped 0 bases and J dropped 0 bases, with 6 bases sitting between them. CDR3 DNA sequence: TGTGCCAGCAGCCAAGATCTGATCTCTGGAAACACCATATATTTT. Protein sequence: CASSQDLISGNTIYF.

The chain has TRBV5-1 and TRBJ1-3; D is ambiguous. CDR3 length equals 15 residues. CDR1 is SGHRS, CDR2 YFSETQ, per germline. V lost 3 bases, J lost 1 base, and 11 bases lay in between. This chain's CDR3 is CASSSSGLSGNTIYF. In DNA, the CDR3 is TGCGCCAGCAGCTCCTCCGGGTTATCTGGAAACACCATATATTTT.

The J gene is TRBJ2-7, the V gene TRBV11-2; 9 positions agree with TRBD1. The CDR3 has 15 residues. Trimming at V came to 4 bases and at J to 6 bases, leaving 10 bases not matched to a gene. CDR1 and CDR2 from the germline V gene are SGHAT and FQNNGV. CDR3 amino acids: CASSSGTGKNGEQYF. The CDR3 nucleotides are TGTGCCAGCAGCTCCGGGACAGGGAAGAACGGCGAGCAGTACTTC.

The rearrangement joins TRBV28 to TRBJ2-7; a possible D gene is TRBD1 (6 bases). Trimming cost V 7 bases and J 10 bases, with 14 bases left between them. Per germline, CDR1 MDHEN and CDR2 SYDVKM. CDR3 length: 11 residues. CDR3 DNA: TGTGCCAGCACCATAGGGACACTTCAGTACTTC. It yields the protein CASTIGTLQYF.

DNA of the CDR3: TGTGCCAGCAGTTCGGGACAGGGGACTTCCGAGCAGTACTTC. Amino acids: CASSSGQGTSEQYF. The rearrangement joins TRBV27 to TRBJ2-7; 10 bases fit TRBD1. The CDR3 length is 14 residues. Germline V gene sequence: CDR1 MNHEY, CDR2 SMNVEV (reference sequence). The V segment lost 4 bases and the J segment 6 bases; nucleotides outside the gene matches: 6.

The chain is built from TRBV19 and TRBJ1-5; possible D gene TRBD1, 5 bases. The germline gives CDR1 LNHDA, CDR2 SQIVND (reference sequence). Trimming cost V 5 bases and J 5 bases, with 10 bases left between them. The CDR3 length is 13 residues. The CDR3 coding sequence is TGTGCCAGTAGTGGTGACAGAGATCAGCCCCAGCATTTT. Translated, it gives CASSGDRDQPQHF. The variable domain in full, with the rest retrieved from reference TRBV19 and TRBJ1-5, is DGGITQSPKYLFRKEGQNVTLSCEQNLNHDAMYWYRQDPGQGLRLIYYSQIVNDFQKGDIAEGYSVSREKKESFPLTVTSAQKNPTAFYLCASSGDRDQPQHFGDGTRLSIL.